The rows below give T cell receptor beta chains drawn from one sample of a study of T cells in Graves' hyperthyroidism and ophthalmopathy. TCRdb recomputed calls from the multiplex PCR reads with MiXCR, one row per CDR3 protein. The table has about 640,000 distinct CDR3 sequences, 20% to 25% seen once. The sequenced sample was blood. The receptor set was obtained from a man aged 30 to 45 with Graves' ophthalmopathy. Each CDR3 is given with its conserved first and last residue. A D gene is named only where the DNA matches it firmly. Not every row has a clone size; where given, it reads once, few, many or a size class.

J | size | D | V | DNA | CDR3
TRBJ2-1 | few | TRBD2 | TRBV5-6 | TGTGCCAGCAGCTTCTTTACTAGCGGGCATGAGCAGTTCTTC | CASSFFTSGHEQFF
TRBJ2-7 | many | . | TRBV28 | TGTGCCAGCAGTTTGGGGCTAGCTGAGTACGAGCAGTACTTC | CASSLGLAEYEQYF
TRBJ2-4 | . | . | TRBV12-3/TRBV12-4 | TGTGCCAGCATTGGGCAGGGTATGAAGAACATTCAGTACTTC | CASIGQGMKNIQYF
TRBJ2-6 | . | . | TRBV19 | TGTGCCAGTAGTAGAAAACAGATGTCTGGGGCCAACGTCCTGACTTTC | CASSRKQMSGANVLTF
TRBJ2-2 | . | . | TRBV3-1 | TGTGCCAGCAGATTAAACGCTAGAATTACGTCCGGGGAGCTGTTTTTT | CASRLNARITSGELFF
TRBJ2-7 | many | . | TRBV2 | TGTGCCAGCAGTGCAGACGGGGTGCGGGAGCAGTACTTC | CASSADGVREQYF
TRBJ1-3 | . | . | TRBV20-1 | TGCAGTGCTAGAACGAGGGTTTGGATGGGCTCTGGAAACACCATATATTTT | CSARTRVWMGSGNTIYF
TRBJ1-2 | few | . | TRBV20-1 | TGCAGTACCAACTCTGCGGGGTTCAACTATGGCTACACCTTC | CSTNSAGFNYGYTF
TRBJ1-1 | . | . | TRBV6-6 | TGTGCCAGCAGTTACCCGATCCTTCGGGGTGACACTGAAGCTTTCTTT | CASSYPILRGDTEAFF
TRBJ2-1 | many | . | TRBV5-1 | TGCGCCAGCAGCTTGGGGCTAGCTAGCGATGAGCAGTTCTTC | CASSLGLASDEQFF
TRBJ2-7 | . | TRBD1 | TRBV18 | TGTGCCAGCTCACCCCCGGGACAGTATCCGGACGAGCAGTACTTC | CASSPPGQYPDEQYF
TRBJ2-3 | many | . | TRBV27 | TGTGCCAGCAGTTCCAATCCCCCCCGTTCAAGCATGCATACGCAGTATTTT | CASSSNPPRSSMHTQYF
TRBJ2-1 | . | TRBD1 | TRBV7-8 | TGTGCCAGCAGCACCGGACAGGGGACTAACAATGAGCAGTTCTTC | CASSTGQGTNNEQFF
TRBJ1-5 | . | . | TRBV9 | TGTGCCAGCAGCGTAGCTGGGGAAGCTGGGCAGCCCCAGCATTTT | CASSVAGEAGQPQHF
TRBJ2-7 | few | TRBD2 | TRBV4-3 | TGCGCCAGCAGCCAGGGGACTAGCGGGAACGAGCAGTACTTC | CASSQGTSGNEQYF
TRBJ2-1 | . | . | TRBV14 | TGTGCCAGCAGCCAATGGGGCAGCAATGAGCAGTTCTTC | CASSQWGSNEQFF
TRBJ1-5 | . | TRBD1 | TRBV6-1 | TGTGCCAGCAGGAAACAGGGGGCAGAGAATCAGCCCCAGCATTTT | CASRKQGAENQPQHF
TRBJ2-1 | few | . | TRBV7-9 | TGTGCCAGCAGCTTCACGGGGTTAACTGCCTACAATGAGCAGTTCTTC | CASSFTGLTAYNEQFF
TRBJ2-7 | many | TRBD2 | TRBV7-2 | TGTGCCAGCAGCCTTGTTTTTAGCGGGAGCAGTTCCTACGAGCAGTACTTC | CASSLVFSGSSSYEQYF
TRBJ1-6 | . | . | TRBV6-4 | TGTGCCAGCATCAACCGAGGAGGGGCCTATAATTCACCCCTCCACTTT | CASINRGGAYNSPLHF
TRBJ1-4 | few | TRBD1 | TRBV20-1 | TGCAGTGCTAAGGACGGGACAGGGGGCAAACTGTTTTTT | CSAKDGTGGKLFF
TRBJ2-2 | . | . | TRBV19 | TGTGCCAGTAACCTTCCCAGCATAAACACCGGGGAGCTGTTTTTT | CASNLPSINTGELFF
TRBJ2-5 | . | TRBD1 | TRBV27 | TGTGCCAGCACTGAAAAATCGGGGACAGTCCAAGAGACCCAGTACTTC | CASTEKSGTVQETQYF
TRBJ2-5 | many | TRBD2 | TRBV7-9 | TGTGCCAGCACCCCCGGGGCGGGAGGAAAAGAGACCCAGTACTTC | CASTPGAGGKETQYF
TRBJ1-2 | . | . | TRBV27 | TGTGCCAGCAGTCCCTGGCGAGGGGCTGGCTACACCTTC | CASSPWRGAGYTF
TRBJ1-5 | . | . | TRBV5-6 | TGTGCCAGCAGCTCCCGTGTACAGCCCCAGCATTTT | CASSSRVQPQHF
TRBJ1-1 | few | . | TRBV20-1 | TGCAGTGCTAGTCCTGGGAGTCGAGGCACTGAAGCTTTCTTT | CSASPGSRGTEAFF
TRBJ2-7 | . | TRBD2 | TRBV5-1 | TGCGCCAGCAGCTTGGAAGCGGGAGGGCCCGAGCAGTACTTC | CASSLEAGGPEQYF
TRBJ2-1 | many | TRBD2 | TRBV6-2/TRBV6-3 | TGTGCCAGTACTAGCGGGAGCGGGACGCGCGAGCAGTTCTTC | CASTSGSGTREQFF
TRBJ2-2 | . | . | TRBV5-6 | TGTGCCAGCATAGGAAACACCGGGGAGCTGTTTTTT | CASIGNTGELFF
TRBJ1-1 | . | . | TRBV19 | TGTGCCAGTAGTATCGGAGGGAGCACTGAAGCTTTCTTT | CASSIGGSTEAFF
TRBJ2-7 | . | TRBD1 | TRBV29-1 | TGCAGCGTGGGGGTTTACCGGGACAGGGGGTACGAGCAGTACTTC | CSVGVYRDRGYEQYF
TRBJ1-1 | few | . | TRBV24-1 | TGTGCCACCAGTGAGGACAGCGACACTGAAGCTTTCTTT | CATSEDSDTEAFF
TRBJ2-2 | . | . | TRBV5-4 | TGTGCCAGCAGCTTTAATCAGTGGCGATCCACCGGGGAGCTGTTTTTT | CASSFNQWRSTGELFF
TRBJ1-1 | . | . | TRBV20-1 | TGCAGTGCTAGAGGCAGGGACATTGTGGGGAACACTGAAGCTTTCTTT | CSARGRDIVGNTEAFF
TRBJ1-3 | many | . | TRBV28 | TGTGCCAGCAGCTTTGGGAGACAGGGAAACACCATATATTTT | CASSFGRQGNTIYF
TRBJ2-5 | few | TRBD2 | TRBV6-1 | TGTGCCAGCAGTCATACTAGCGGGAGCGGGGAGACCCAGTACTTC | CASSHTSGSGETQYF
TRBJ1-5 | once | . | TRBV18 | TGTGCCAGCTCACCATCCGAGGGGCAGCCCCAGCATTTT | CASSPSEGQPQHF
TRBJ2-3 | many | . | TRBV18 | TGTGCCAGCTCCCCGTCGGATACGCAGTATTTT | CASSPSDTQYF
TRBJ2-5 | . | . | TRBV20-1 | TGCAGTGCCCCCAATCAGGTCCAAGAGACCCAGTACTTC | CSAPNQVQETQYF
TRBJ2-1 | few | . | TRBV12-3/TRBV12-4 | TGTGCCAGCAGTCCCTCAGGCGGGGATTACAATGAGCAGTTCTTC | CASSPSGGDYNEQFF
TRBJ2-7 | . | . | TRBV6-2/TRBV6-3 | TGTGCCAGCAGTTTCCTACGAGGAGTCGACGAGCAGTACTTC | CASSFLRGVDEQYF